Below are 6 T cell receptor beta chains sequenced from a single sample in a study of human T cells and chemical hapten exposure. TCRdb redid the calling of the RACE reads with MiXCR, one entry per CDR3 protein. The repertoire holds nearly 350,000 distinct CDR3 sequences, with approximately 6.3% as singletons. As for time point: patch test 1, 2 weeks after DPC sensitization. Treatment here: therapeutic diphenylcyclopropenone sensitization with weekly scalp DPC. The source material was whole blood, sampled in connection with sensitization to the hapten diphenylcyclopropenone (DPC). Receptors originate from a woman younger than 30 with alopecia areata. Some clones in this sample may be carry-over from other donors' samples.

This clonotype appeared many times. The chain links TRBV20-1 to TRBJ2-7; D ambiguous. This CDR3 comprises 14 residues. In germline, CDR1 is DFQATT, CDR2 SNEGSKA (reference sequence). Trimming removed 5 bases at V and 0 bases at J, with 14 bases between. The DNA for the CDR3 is TGCAGTGCTCTCCGGACGGGTAGCTCCTACGAGCAGTACTTC. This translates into CSALRTGSSYEQYF.

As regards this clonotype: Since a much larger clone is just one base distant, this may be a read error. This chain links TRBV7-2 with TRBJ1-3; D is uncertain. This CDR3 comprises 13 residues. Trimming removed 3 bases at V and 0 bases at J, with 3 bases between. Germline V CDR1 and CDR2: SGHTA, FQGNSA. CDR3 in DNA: TGTGCCAGCAGCTTCCCCTCTGGAAACACCATATATTTT. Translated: CASSFPSGNTIYF.

The CDR3 spells CASSAAGVRTDTQYF. The CDR3, as DNA: TGTGCCAGCAGCGCAGCGGGGGTCCGCACAGATACGCAGTATTTT. The V and J genes are TRBV2 and TRBJ2-3; 8 positions match TRBD2. The V and J ends lost 6 bases and 1 base, in that order; junction bases with no gene match: 6. Looked up from germline, CDR1 is SNHLY and CDR2 is FYNNEI. The CDR3 is made up of 15 amino acids.

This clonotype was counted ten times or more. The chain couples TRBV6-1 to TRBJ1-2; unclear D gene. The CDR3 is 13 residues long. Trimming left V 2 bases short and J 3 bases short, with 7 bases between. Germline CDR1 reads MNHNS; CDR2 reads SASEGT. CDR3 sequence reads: CASSEWGDYGYTF. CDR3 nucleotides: TGTGCCAGCAGTGAATGGGGAGACTATGGCTACACCTTC.

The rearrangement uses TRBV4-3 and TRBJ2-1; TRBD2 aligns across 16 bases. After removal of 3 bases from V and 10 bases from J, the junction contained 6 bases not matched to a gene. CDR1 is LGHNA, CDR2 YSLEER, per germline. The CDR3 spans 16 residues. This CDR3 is CASSQGTSGGAWEQFF. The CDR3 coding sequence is TGCGCCAGCAGCCAGGGGACTAGCGGGGGGGCCTGGGAGCAGTTCTTC.

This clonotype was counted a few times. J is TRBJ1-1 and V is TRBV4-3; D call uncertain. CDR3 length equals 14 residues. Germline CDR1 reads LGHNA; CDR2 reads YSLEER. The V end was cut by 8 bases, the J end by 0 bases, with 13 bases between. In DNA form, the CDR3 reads TGCGCCAGCGGTCAGGATCGGCTGAACACTGAAGCTTTCTTT. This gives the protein CASGQDRLNTEAFF.